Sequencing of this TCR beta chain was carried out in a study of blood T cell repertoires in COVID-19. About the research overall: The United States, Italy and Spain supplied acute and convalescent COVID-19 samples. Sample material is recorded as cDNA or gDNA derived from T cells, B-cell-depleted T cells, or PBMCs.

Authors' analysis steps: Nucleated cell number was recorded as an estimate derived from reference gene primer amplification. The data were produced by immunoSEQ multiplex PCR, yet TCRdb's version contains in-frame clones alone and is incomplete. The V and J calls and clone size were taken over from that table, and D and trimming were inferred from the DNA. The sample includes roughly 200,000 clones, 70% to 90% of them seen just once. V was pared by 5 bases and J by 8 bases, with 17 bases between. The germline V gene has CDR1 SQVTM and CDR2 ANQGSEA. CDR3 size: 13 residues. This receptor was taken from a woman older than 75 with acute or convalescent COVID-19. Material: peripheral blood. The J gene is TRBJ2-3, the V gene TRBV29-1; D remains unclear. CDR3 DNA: TGCAGCGTTTATGAGCAAGTTCACTCTACGCAGTATTTT. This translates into CSVYEQVHSTQYF.